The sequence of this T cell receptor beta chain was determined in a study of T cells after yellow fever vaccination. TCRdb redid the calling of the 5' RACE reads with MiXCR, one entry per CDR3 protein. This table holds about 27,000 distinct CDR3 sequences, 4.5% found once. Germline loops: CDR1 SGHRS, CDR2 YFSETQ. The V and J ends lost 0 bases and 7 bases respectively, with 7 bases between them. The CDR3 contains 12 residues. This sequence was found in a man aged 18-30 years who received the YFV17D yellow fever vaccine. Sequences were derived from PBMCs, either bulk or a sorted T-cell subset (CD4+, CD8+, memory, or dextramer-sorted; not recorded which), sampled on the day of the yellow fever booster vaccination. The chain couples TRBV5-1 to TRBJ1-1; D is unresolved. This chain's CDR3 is CASSLARGEAFF. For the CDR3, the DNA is TGCGCCAGCAGCTTGGCCCGGGGTGAAGCTTTCTTT.